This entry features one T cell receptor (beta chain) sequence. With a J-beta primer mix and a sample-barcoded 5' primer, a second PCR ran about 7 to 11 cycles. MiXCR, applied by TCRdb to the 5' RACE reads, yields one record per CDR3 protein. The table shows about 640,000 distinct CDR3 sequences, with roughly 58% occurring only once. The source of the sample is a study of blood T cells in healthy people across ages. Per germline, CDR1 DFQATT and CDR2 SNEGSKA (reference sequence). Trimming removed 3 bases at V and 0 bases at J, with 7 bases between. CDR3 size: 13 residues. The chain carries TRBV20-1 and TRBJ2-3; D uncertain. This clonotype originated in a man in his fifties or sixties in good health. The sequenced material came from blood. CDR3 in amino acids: CSARFRSTDTQYF. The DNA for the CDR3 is TGCAGTGCTAGGTTCCGAAGCACAGATACGCAGTATTTT.